This entry is about one T cell receptor beta chain. Its antigen remains unidentified. Scientists recovered RNA and DNA together from roughly 20-30 mg of unsorted bulk tissue. No treatment had been given to the patients, who were chronically infected with HBV. Over 85% viable tumor cells were present in every tumor sample. From germline, CDR1 is SGHAT and CDR2 FQNNGV. The germline V and J ends were trimmed by 3 bases and 1 base, with 9 bases remaining between them. CDR3 length: 14 amino acids. The data are from a study of tumor-infiltrating lymphocytes in primary liver carcinoma. Study outcomes and limitations: Relative to blood, tumors carried a significantly larger fraction of the repertoire in their top 250 clones (p = 0.039). In tumor-adjacent and tumor-blood pairs, overlap was lower than in tumor region pairs.

TCR beta cDNA was reverse-transcribed from about 500 ng of total RNA. The reaction used a constant-region primer and ProtoScript II reverse transcriptase. Investigators got TCR beta libraries out of three nested multiplex PCR rounds, done with slightly modified ARM-PCR. The opening two PCR rounds, 10 cycles each, paired TRBV1-TRBV30 forward primers with a C-beta reverse primer. One entry per CDR3 protein, called by TCRdb with MiXCR from the multiplex PCR reads. The sample contains roughly 70,000 distinct CDR3 sequences, 71% of which appear only once. The sample consisted of liver tumor tissue from sampling region 4. Regarding subset: tumor region T4, right-lateral pole. The chain recombines TRBV11-2 with TRBJ1-1; no reliable D call. This receptor was identified in a man in his forties with primary liver carcinoma and hepatitis B virus infection. The CDR3 bases are TGTGCCAGCAGCTTTGCGGGATCGAACACTGAAGCTTTCTTT. Encoded protein: CASSFAGSNTEAFF.